This is a list of T cell receptor beta chains from one sample in a study of blood T cell repertoires in COVID-19. Sequencing used immunoSEQ multiplex PCR; TCRdb keeps in-frame clones, though not all of them. The sample records about 190,000 clones, around 79% being singletons. The specimen sequenced was peripheral blood. These TCRs come from a man aged 55 to 70 with active or convalescent COVID-19. CDR3s include the opening cysteine and the closing phenylalanine or tryptophan. D genes are given only for firm matches. A clone size is listed for some rows: how often the clone was seen (once, few, many), or a class if it is expanded.

v_gene: TRBV5-1; d_gene: NA; abundance: NA; j_gene: TRBJ2-7; CDR3nt: TGCGCCAGCAGCTCTGGACATATGAGCTCCTACGAGCAGTACTTC; CDR3aa: CASSSGHMSSYEQYF
v_gene: TRBV21-1; d_gene: NA; abundance: NA; j_gene: TRBJ2-6; CDR3nt: TGTGCCAGCAGCAAAAATAATCTCTCTGGGGCCAACGTCCTGACTTTC; CDR3aa: CASSKNNLSGANVLTF
v_gene: TRBV5-6; d_gene: NA; abundance: NA; j_gene: TRBJ2-3; CDR3nt: TGTGCCAGCAGCTCGTACCCTGGACAAGATACGCAGTATTTT; CDR3aa: CASSSYPGQDTQYF
v_gene: TRBV18; d_gene: NA; abundance: NA; j_gene: TRBJ1-2; CDR3nt: TGTGCCAGCTCTGGCTCCTCGGACATGGGCTATGGCTACACCTTC; CDR3aa: CASSGSSDMGYGYTF
v_gene: TRBV6-2/TRBV6-3; d_gene: NA; abundance: few; j_gene: TRBJ1-4; CDR3nt: TGTGCCAGCAGTCAGTCGACAGGCCCTAATGAAAAACTGTTTTTT; CDR3aa: CASSQSTGPNEKLFF
v_gene: TRBV7-2; d_gene: NA; abundance: once; j_gene: TRBJ1-1; CDR3nt: TGTGCCAGCAGCTCATTACAGGGAGTAAATACTGAAGCTTTCTTT; CDR3aa: CASSSLQGVNTEAFF
v_gene: TRBV19; d_gene: TRBD1; abundance: NA; j_gene: TRBJ1-2; CDR3nt: TGTGCCACCCTCGGTTGGACAGGGTCCTATGGCTACACCTTC; CDR3aa: CATLGWTGSYGYTF
v_gene: TRBV6-6; d_gene: NA; abundance: few; j_gene: TRBJ1-5; CDR3nt: TGTGCCAGCAGTCACGGGGGGCTGGGACAGCCCCAGCATTTT; CDR3aa: CASSHGGLGQPQHF
v_gene: TRBV7-9; d_gene: TRBD1; abundance: few; j_gene: TRBJ2-5; CDR3nt: TGTGCCAGCAGGGAACAGGGGGAAGAGACCCAGTACTTC; CDR3aa: CASREQGEETQYF
v_gene: TRBV12-3/TRBV12-4; d_gene: NA; abundance: NA; j_gene: TRBJ2-3; CDR3nt: TGTGCCAGCAGTTTCCCCCGAGATACGCAGTATTTT; CDR3aa: CASSFPRDTQYF
v_gene: TRBV5-1; d_gene: NA; abundance: NA; j_gene: TRBJ2-7; CDR3nt: TGCGCCAGCAGCCGGACAGAGGGTTTATACGAGCAGTACTTC; CDR3aa: CASSRTEGLYEQYF
v_gene: TRBV27; d_gene: NA; abundance: NA; j_gene: TRBJ1-6; CDR3nt: TGTGCCAGCAGTTTATCGAGTGCGGTCTATAATTCACCCCTCCACTTT; CDR3aa: CASSLSSAVYNSPLHF
v_gene: TRBV28; d_gene: NA; abundance: NA; j_gene: TRBJ2-4; CDR3nt: TGTGCCAGCAGTCGTAGTTTCGCCAAAAACATTCAGTACTTC; CDR3aa: CASSRSFAKNIQYF
v_gene: TRBV9; d_gene: TRBD2; abundance: NA; j_gene: TRBJ2-1; CDR3nt: TGTGCCAGCACAACGGGACTAGCGGGCGGCTCCAATGAGCAGTTCTTC; CDR3aa: CASTTGLAGGSNEQFF
v_gene: TRBV29-1; d_gene: NA; abundance: NA; j_gene: TRBJ2-7; CDR3nt: TGCAGCGGTCGGGCAGAGGGCTACGAGCAGTACTTC; CDR3aa: CSGRAEGYEQYF
v_gene: TRBV7-2; d_gene: TRBD2; abundance: NA; j_gene: TRBJ2-1; CDR3nt: TGTGCCAGCAGCTTTATCACGGCTAGCGGTAATGAGCAGTTCTTC; CDR3aa: CASSFITASGNEQFF
v_gene: TRBV28; d_gene: NA; abundance: few; j_gene: TRBJ2-7; CDR3nt: TGTGCCAGCAGTTACACCTCCTACGAGCAGTACTTC; CDR3aa: CASSYTSYEQYF
v_gene: TRBV7-9; d_gene: NA; abundance: NA; j_gene: TRBJ1-3; CDR3nt: TGTGCCAGCAGCCATCAGGGGCTCTCTGGAAACACCATATATTTT; CDR3aa: CASSHQGLSGNTIYF
v_gene: TRBV5-1; d_gene: TRBD1; abundance: once; j_gene: TRBJ1-4; CDR3nt: TGCGCCAGCAGCAACACGCGGCAGGGGGGTGAAAAACTGTTTTTT; CDR3aa: CASSNTRQGGEKLFF